A single TCR beta chain is shown here with its context. Its specificity is unknown. The CDR3 length is 18 residues. The ends lost 4 bases at V and 0 bases at J; junction bases unmatched: 12. Per the germline V gene, CDR1 is SGHNT and CDR2 is YYREEE (reference sequence). Separate from the approximately 650-subject first cohort, the roughly 120-subject validation cohort was the one that the donors belonged to. TCRdb's copy holds only in-frame clones and misses some; the assay was immunoSEQ multiplex PCR. The sample shows 80,000 to 90,000 clones, about 96% of them seen only once. The data are from a study of cytomegalovirus exposure and HLA in healthy donors. Across the study: The 500 to 750 first-cohort repertoires and the 95 to 150 validation repertoires shared the same platform, a later analysis reported. Study outcomes and limitations: Cytomegalovirus association was assigned to around 150 TCR beta chains. In vitro, a few CMV-associated chains proved specific for CMV antigens.

The chain carries TRBV5-4 and TRBJ2-7; 11 bases are shared with TRBD1. The sample was PBMCs. The origin of this receptor is a young man in good health and CMV-seronegative. CDR3 nucleotide sequence: TGTGCCAGCAGCCAAGCCCGGGACAGGGGGAAGGCCTCCTACGAGCAGTACTTC. Translated: CASSQARDRGKASYEQYF.